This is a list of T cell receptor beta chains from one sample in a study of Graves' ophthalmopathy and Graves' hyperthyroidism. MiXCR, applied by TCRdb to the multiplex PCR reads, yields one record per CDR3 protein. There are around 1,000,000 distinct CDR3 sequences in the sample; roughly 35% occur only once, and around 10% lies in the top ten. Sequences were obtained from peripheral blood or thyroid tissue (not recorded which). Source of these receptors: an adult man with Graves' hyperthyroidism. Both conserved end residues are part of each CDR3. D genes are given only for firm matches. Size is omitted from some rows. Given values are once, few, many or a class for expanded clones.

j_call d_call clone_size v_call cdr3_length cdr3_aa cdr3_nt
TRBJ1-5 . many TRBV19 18 CASSRTSGPGRGNQPQHF TGTGCCAGTAGCAGAACGTCGGGACCAGGTCGAGGCAATCAGCCCCAGCATTTT
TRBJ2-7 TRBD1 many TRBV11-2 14 CASSFGTGVWEQYF TGTGCCAGCAGCTTCGGGACAGGAGTCTGGGAGCAGTACTTC
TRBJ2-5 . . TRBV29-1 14 CSVGSARFQETQYF TGCAGCGTTGGCTCGGCACGGTTCCAAGAGACCCAGTACTTC
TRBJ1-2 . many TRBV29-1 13 CSVEWNPQGGYTF TGCAGCGTCGAATGGAACCCACAGGGTGGCTACACCTTC
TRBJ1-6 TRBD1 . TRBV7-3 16 CASSFGTGGINSPLHF TGTGCCAGCAGCTTTGGGACAGGGGGGATAAATTCACCCCTCCACTTT
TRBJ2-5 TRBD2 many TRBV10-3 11 CAIGGRKTQYF TGTGCCATCGGCGGGAGAAAGACCCAGTACTTC
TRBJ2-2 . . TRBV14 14 CASSATGSTGELFF TGTGCCAGCAGCGCCACAGGGAGCACCGGGGAGCTGTTTTTT
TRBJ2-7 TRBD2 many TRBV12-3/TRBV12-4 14 CASSWTSGLDEQYF TGTGCCAGCAGTTGGACTAGCGGCTTGGACGAGCAGTACTTC
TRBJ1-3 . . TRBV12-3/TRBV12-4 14 CASSLSGTGNTIYF TGTGCCAGCAGTTTATCTGGGACTGGAAACACCATATATTTT
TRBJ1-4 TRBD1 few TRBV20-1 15 CSARPPGQLNEKLFF TGCAGTGCGCGGCCGCCGGGACAGCTTAATGAAAAACTGTTTTTT
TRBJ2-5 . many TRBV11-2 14 CASSLGASLGTQYF TGTGCCAGCAGCTTAGGGGCAAGCTTAGGGACCCAGTACTTC
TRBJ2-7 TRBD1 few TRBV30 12 CAFHRDSYEQYF TGTGCCTTCCATCGGGACAGCTACGAGCAGTACTTC
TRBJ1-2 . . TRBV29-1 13 CSVGRHGAQGYTF TGCAGCGTTGGCCGACATGGGGCGCAAGGCTACACCTTC
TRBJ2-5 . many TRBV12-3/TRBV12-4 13 CASSLGAEETQYF TGTGCCAGCAGCTTAGGGGCGGAAGAGACCCAGTACTTC
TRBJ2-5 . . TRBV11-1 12 CASSFLGSTQYF TGTGCCAGCAGCTTCTTAGGGTCAACCCAGTACTTC
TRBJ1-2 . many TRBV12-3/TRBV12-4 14 CASLSEGTNYGYTF TGTGCCAGCTTATCCGAAGGGACAAACTATGGCTACACCTTC
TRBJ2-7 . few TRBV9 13 CASSVVGLGEQYF TGTGCCAGCAGCGTAGTAGGGCTAGGGGAGCAGTACTTC
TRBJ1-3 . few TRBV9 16 CASSTTDSFSGNTIYF TGTGCCAGCAGCACCACAGACAGCTTCTCTGGAAACACCATATATTTT
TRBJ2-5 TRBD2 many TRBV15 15 CATSRGLAGEETQYF TGTGCCACCAGCAGAGGTTTGGCGGGGGAAGAGACCCAGTACTTC
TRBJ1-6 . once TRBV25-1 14 CASSGAQSNSPLHF TGTGCCAGCAGTGGGGCGCAGTCGAATTCACCCCTCCACTTT
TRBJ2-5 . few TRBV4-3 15 CASSQELATGETQYF TGCGCCAGCAGCCAAGAATTGGCAACGGGAGAGACCCAGTACTTC
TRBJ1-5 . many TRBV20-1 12 CSVSGVKSAQHF TGCAGTGTTTCAGGCGTCAAATCAGCCCAGCATTTT
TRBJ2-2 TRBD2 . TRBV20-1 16 CSARDFGTSGTGELFF TGCAGTGCTAGAGATTTCGGGACTAGCGGGACCGGGGAGCTGTTTTTT
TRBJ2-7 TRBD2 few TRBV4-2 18 CASSQERTSGTLSYEQYF TGTGCCAGCAGCCAAGAGCGGACTAGCGGGACTCTTTCCTACGAGCAGTACTTC
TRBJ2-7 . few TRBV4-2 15 CASSQSGESSYEQYF TGTGCCAGCAGCCAATCGGGGGAGAGCTCCTACGAGCAGTACTTC
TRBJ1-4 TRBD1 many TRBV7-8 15 CASSPSGQSNEKLFF TGTGCCAGCAGCCCGTCGGGACAGTCTAATGAAAAACTGTTTTTT
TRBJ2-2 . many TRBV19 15 CASSIGGSNTGELFF TGTGCCAGTAGTATTGGGGGATCGAACACCGGGGAGCTGTTTTTT
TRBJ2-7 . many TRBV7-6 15 CASSLVPSTEDEQYF TGTGCCAGCAGCTTAGTACCTTCGACAGAGGACGAGCAGTACTTC
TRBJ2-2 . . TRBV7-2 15 CASSSWSSEPGELFF TGTGCCAGCAGTTCTTGGTCCAGCGAGCCCGGGGAGCTGTTTTTT
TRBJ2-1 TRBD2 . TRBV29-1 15 CSAAKGASGSNEQFF TGCAGCGCAGCAAAGGGGGCTAGCGGGAGTAATGAGCAGTTCTTC
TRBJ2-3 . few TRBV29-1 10 CSVEGLAQYF TGCAGCGTTGAGGGACTTGCGCAGTATTTT
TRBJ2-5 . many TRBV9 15 CASSVWGAVQETQYF TGTGCCAGCAGCGTTTGGGGGGCGGTTCAAGAGACCCAGTACTTC
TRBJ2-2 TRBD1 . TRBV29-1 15 CSVDLGTGNTGELFF TGCAGCGTTGACCTCGGGACAGGGAACACCGGGGAGCTGTTTTTT
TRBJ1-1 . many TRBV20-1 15 CSASGVDTGNTEAFF TGCAGTGCATCAGGGGTGGACACGGGAAACACTGAAGCTTTCTTT
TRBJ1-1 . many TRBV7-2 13 CASSWADFTEAFF TGTGCCAGCAGCTGGGCAGACTTCACTGAAGCTTTCTTT